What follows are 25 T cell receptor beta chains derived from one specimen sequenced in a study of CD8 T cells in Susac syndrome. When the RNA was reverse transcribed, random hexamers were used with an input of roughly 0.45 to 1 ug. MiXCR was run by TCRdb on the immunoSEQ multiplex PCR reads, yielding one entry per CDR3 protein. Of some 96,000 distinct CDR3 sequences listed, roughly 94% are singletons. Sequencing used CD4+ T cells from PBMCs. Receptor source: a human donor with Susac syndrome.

The CDR3 DNA is TGTGCCAGCAGCCCGGACAGGGGCCCAGATACGCAGTATTTT. Its protein product is CASSPDRGPDTQYF. The gene calls are TRBV7-9 and TRBJ2-3; 9 bases match TRBD1. CDR3 length: 14 amino acids. The ends lost 5 bases at V and 4 bases at J; junction bases unmatched: 4. Looked up from germline, CDR1 is SEHNR and CDR2 is FQNEAQ (reference sequence).

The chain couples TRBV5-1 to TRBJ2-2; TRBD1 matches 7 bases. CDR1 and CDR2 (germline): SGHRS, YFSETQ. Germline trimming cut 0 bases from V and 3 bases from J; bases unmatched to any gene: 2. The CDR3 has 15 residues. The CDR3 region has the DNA TGCGCCAGCAGCTTGGACAGGGGTTACACCGGGGAGCTGTTTTTT. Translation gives CASSLDRGYTGELFF. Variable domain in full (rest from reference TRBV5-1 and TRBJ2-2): KAGVTQTPRYLIKTRGQQVTLSCSPISGHRSVSWYQQTPGQGLQFLFEYFSETQRNKGNFPGRFSGRQFSNSRSEMNVSTLELGDSALYLCASSLDRGYTGELFFGEGSRLTVL.

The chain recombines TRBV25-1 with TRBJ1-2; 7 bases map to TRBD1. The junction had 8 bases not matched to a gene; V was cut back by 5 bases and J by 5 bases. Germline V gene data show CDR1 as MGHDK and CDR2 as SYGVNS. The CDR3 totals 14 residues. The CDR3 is CASSHPGTVYGYTF. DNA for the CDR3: TGTGCCAGCAGTCACCCCGGGACAGTATATGGCTACACCTTC.

This CDR3 reads CSVDSGERTDTQYF. DNA for the CDR3: TGCAGCGTTGACTCGGGGGAGCGGACAGATACGCAGTATTTT. This sequence joins TRBV29-1 and TRBJ2-3; perhaps TRBD2 as D (6 bases). The CDR3 contains 14 residues. V lost 3 bases and J lost 3, with 13 bases in between. Germline V gene data show CDR1 as SQVTM and CDR2 as ANQGSEA.

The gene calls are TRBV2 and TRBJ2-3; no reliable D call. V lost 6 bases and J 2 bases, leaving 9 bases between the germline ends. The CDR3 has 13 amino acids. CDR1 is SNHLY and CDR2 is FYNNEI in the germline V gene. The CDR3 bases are TGTGCCAGCAGCGCTCCCTACACAGATACGCAGTATTTT. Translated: CASSAPYTDTQYF.

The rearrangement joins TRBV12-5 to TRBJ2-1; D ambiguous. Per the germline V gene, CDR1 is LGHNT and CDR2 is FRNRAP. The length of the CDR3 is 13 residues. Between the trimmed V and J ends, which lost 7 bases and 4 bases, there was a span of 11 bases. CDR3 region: CASAINTYNEQFF. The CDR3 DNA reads TGTGCTAGTGCGATCAACACGTACAATGAGCAGTTCTTC. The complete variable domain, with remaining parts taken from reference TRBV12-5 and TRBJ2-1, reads DARVTQTPRHKVTEMGQEVTMRCQPILGHNTVFWYRQTMMQGLELLAYFRNRAPLDDSGMPKDRFSAEMPDATLATLKIQPSEPRDSAVYFCASAINTYNEQFFGPGTRLTVL.

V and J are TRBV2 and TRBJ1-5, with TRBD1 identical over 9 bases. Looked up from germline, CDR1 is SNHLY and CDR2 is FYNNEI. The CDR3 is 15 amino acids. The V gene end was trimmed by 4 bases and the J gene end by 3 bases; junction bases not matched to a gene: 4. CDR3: CASSGGTGFNQPQHF. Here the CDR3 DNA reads TGTGCCAGCAGTGGAGGGACAGGGTTCAATCAGCCCCAGCATTTT.

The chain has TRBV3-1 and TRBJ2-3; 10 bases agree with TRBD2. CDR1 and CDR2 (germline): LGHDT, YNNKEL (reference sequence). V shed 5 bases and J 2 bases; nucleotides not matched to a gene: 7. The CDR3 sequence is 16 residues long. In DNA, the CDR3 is TGTGCCAGCAGCTCTCTAGCGGGGGTTATCACAGATACGCAGTATTTT. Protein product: CASSSLAGVITDTQYF.

The CDR3 region is CSVDRTGDTEAFF. CDR3 in DNA: TGCAGCGTTGATCGGACAGGGGATACTGAAGCTTTCTTT. The chain is built from TRBV29-1 and TRBJ1-1, with 9 bases identical to TRBD1. With V trimmed by 3 bases and J by 5 bases, 4 bases remained unmatched. The CDR3 length is 13 residues. Germline CDR1 SQVTM, CDR2 ANQGSEA.

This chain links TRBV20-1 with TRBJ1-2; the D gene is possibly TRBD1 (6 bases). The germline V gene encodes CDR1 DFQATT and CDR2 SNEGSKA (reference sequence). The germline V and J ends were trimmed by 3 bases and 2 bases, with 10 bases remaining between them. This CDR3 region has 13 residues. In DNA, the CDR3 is TGCAGTGCTAGTTCTGGGGGCAACTATGGCTACACCTTC. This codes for CSASSGGNYGYTF.

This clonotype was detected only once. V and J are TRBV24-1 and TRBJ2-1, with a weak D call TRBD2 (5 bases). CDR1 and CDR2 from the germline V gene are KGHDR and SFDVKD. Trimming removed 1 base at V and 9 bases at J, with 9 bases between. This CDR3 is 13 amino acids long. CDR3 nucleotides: TGTGCCACCAGTGATTTCGGGGTCAGTGAGCAGTTCTTC. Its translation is CATSDFGVSEQFF.

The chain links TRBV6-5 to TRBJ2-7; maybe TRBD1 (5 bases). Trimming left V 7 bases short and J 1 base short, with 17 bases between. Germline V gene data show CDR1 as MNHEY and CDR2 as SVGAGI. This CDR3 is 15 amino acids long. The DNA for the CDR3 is TGTGCCAGCAACCCCGTTCGCGGACATTCCTACGAGCAGTACTTC. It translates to CASNPVRGHSYEQYF.

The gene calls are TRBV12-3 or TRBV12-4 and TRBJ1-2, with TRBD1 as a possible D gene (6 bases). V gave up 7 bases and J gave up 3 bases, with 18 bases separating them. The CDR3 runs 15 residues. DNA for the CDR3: TGTGCCAGCAATACTGGAGGGGGAATGGACTATGGCTACACCTTC. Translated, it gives CASNTGGGMDYGYTF.

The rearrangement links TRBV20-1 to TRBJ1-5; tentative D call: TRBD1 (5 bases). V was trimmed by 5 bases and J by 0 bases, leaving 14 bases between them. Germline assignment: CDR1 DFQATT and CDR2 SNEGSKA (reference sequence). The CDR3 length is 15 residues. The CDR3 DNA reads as TGCAGTGCTGCGACAGACACACTTAGCAATCAGCCCCAGCATTTT. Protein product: CSAATDTLSNQPQHF.

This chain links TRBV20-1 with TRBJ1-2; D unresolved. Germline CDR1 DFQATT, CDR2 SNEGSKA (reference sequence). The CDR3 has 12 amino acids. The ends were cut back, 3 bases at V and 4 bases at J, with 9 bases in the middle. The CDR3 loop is CSASPGSYGYTF. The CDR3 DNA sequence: TGCAGTGCTAGTCCAGGTTCCTATGGCTACACCTTC.

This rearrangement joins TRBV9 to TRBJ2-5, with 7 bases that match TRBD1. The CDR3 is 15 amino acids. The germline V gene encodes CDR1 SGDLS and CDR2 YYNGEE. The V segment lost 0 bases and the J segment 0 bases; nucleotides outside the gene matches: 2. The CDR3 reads CASSVGTGNQETQYF. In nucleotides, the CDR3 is TGTGCCAGCAGCGTAGGGACAGGCAACCAAGAGACCCAGTACTTC.

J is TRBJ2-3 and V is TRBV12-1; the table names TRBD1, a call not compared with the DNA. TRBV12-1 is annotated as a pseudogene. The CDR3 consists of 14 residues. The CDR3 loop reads CARPGRPVLDTQYF. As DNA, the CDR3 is TGTGCCAGGCCGGGACGTCCGGTTTTAGATACGCAGTATTTT.

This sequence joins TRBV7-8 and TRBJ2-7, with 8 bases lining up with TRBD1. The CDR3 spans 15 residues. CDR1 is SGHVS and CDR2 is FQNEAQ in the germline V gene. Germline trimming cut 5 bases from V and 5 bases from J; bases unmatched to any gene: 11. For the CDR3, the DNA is TGTGCCAGCAGCCCAAAAGACAGGGGCTGGGACGAGCAGTACTTC. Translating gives CASSPKDRGWDEQYF.

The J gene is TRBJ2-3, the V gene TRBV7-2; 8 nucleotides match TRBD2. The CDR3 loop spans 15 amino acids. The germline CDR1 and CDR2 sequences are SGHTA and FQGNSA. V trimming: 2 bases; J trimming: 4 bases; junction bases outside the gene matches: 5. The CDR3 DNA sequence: TGTGCCAGCAGCTTACTCCGGGGGGGCCCAGATACGCAGTATTTT. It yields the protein CASSLLRGGPDTQYF.

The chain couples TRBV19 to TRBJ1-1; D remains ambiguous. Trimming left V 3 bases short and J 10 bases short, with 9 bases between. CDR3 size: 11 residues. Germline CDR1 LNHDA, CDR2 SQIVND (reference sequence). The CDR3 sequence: CASSILGGAFF. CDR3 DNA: TGTGCCAGTAGTATCCTCGGAGGAGCTTTCTTT.

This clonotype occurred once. The CDR3 nucleotides are TGTGCCAGTAGTATAGAGATCTCTGGGGCCAACGTCCTGACTTTC. Residues: CASSIEISGANVLTF. The genes are TRBV19 and TRBJ2-6; no firm D call. CDR3 length: 15 amino acids. CDR1 is LNHDA and CDR2 is SQIVND in the germline V gene (reference sequence). Trimming took off 0 bases at V and 0 bases at J, with 3 bases between the two ends. The variable domain in full, with the rest retrieved from reference TRBV19 and TRBJ2-6, is DGGITQSPKYLFRKEGQNVTLSCEQNLNHDAMYWYRQDPGQGLRLIYYSQIVNDFQKGDIAEGYSVSREKKESFPLTVTSAQKNPTAFYLCASSIEISGANVLTFGAGSRLTVL.

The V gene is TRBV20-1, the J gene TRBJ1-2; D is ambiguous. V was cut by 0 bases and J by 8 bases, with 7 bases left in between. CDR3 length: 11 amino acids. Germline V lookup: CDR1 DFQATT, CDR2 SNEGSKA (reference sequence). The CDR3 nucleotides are TGCAGTGCTAGAGAACCGGGAGGCTACACCTTC. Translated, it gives CSAREPGGYTF.

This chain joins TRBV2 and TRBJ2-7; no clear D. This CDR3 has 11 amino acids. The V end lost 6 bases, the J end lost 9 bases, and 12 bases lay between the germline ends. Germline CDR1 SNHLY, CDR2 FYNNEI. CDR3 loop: CASSAGSAQYF. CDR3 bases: TGTGCCAGCAGCGCAGGATCTGCGCAGTACTTC.

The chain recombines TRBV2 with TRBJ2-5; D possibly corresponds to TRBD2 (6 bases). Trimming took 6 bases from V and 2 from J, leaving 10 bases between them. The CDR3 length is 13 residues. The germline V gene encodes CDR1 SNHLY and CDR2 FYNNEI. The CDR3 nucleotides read TGTGCCAGCAGACTAGCTGGGCAAGAGACCCAGTACTTC. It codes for CASRLAGQETQYF.

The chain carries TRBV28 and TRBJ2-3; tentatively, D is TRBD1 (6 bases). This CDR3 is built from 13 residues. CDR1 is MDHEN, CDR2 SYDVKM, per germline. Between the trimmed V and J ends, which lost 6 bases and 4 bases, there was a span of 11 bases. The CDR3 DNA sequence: TGTGCCAGCAGCTCAGGGGTCCCAGATACGCAGTATTTT. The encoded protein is CASSSGVPDTQYF.